This TCR beta chain stems from a study of T cell responses to AZD1222 COVID-19 vaccine. Study overall: Second doses that came at about 4 or about 12 weeks were put together. Whole-study results and caveats: The repertoires were collected only after the peak T cell response. Mostly white British, mostly female donors; authors suggested clonal diversity may be underestimated. Baseline testing showed seropositivity in only six or seven AZD1222 recipients.

About this clone itself: Its antigen is not known.

The CDR3 totals 12 residues. The germline V gene encodes CDR1 SNHLY and CDR2 FYNNEI. V shed 6 bases and J shed 8 bases, with 10 bases lying between them. The assay was immunoSEQ multiplex PCR, and TCRdb's table has in-frame clones only and misses some. The sample records 130,000 to 150,000 clones, 88% being singletons. This sequence was found in an adult in good health. The chain recombines TRBV2 with TRBJ1-4; D may be TRBD1 (5 bases). The sequences come from peripheral blood, collected on day 0 of AZD1222 vaccination. The CDR3 DNA is TGTGCCAGCAGCCGGGGCGGGGAAAAACTGTTTTTT. Translating it yields CASSRGGEKLFF.